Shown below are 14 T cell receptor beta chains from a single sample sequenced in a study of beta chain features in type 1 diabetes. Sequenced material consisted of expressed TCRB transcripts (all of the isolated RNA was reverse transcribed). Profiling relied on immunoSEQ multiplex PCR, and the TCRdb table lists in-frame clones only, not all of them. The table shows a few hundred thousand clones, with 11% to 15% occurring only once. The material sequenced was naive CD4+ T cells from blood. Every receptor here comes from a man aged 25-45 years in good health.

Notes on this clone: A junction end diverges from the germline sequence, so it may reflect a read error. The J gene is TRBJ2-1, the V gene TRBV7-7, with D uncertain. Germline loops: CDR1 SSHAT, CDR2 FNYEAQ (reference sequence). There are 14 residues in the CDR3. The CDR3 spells CASSLAGGHNEQFF. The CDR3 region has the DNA TGTGCTAGCAGCTTAGCAGGTGGACACAATGAGCAGTTCTTC.

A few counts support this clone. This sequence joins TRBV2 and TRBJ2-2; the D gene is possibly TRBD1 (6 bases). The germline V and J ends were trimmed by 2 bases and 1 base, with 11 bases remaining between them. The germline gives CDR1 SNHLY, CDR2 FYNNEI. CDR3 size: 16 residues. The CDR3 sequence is CASSEISTGNTGELFF. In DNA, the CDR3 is TGTGCCAGCAGTGAAATTTCGACAGGGAACACCGGGGAGCTGTTTTTT.

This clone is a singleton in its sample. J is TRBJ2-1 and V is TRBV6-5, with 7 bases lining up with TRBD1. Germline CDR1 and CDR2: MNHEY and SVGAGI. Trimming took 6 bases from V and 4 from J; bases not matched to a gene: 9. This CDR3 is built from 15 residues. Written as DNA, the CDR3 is TGTGCCAGCAGCAGAGCCGGGACAGCTTACAATGAGCAGTTCTTC. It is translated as CASSRAGTAYNEQFF.

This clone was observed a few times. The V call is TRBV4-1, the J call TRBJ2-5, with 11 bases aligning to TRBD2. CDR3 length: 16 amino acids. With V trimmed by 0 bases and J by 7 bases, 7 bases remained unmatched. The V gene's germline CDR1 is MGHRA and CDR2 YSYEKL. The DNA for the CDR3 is TGCGCCAGCAGCCAAGATGCGGGACTAGCGGCCGGGACCCAGTACTTC. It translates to CASSQDAGLAAGTQYF.

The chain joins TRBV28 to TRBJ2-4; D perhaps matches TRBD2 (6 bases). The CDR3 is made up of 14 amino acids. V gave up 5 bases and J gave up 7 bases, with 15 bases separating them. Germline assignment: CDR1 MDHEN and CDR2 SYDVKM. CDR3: CASSPGGVRNIQYF. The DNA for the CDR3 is TGTGCCAGCAGTCCAGGCGGGGTAAGGAACATTCAGTACTTC.

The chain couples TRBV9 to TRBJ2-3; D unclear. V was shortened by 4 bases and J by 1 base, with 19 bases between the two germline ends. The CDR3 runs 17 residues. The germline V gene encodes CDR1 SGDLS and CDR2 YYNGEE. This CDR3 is CASSSAVQLVGTDTQYF. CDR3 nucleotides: TGTGCCAGCAGCTCAGCCGTGCAGCTAGTCGGCACAGATACGCAGTATTTT. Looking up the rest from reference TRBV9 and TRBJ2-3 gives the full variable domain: DSGVTQTPKHLITATGQRVTLRCSPRSGDLSVYWYQQSLDQGLQFLIQYYNGEERAKGNILERFSAQQFPDLHSELNLSSLELGDSALYFCASSSAVQLVGTDTQYFGPGTRLTVL.

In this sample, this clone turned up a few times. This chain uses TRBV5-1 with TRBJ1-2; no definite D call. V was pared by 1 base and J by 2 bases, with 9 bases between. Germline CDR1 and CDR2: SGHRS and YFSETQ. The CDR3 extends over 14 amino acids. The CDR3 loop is CASSLSGGNYGYTF. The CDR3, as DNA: TGCGCCAGCAGCTTGTCCGGAGGCAACTATGGCTACACCTTC.

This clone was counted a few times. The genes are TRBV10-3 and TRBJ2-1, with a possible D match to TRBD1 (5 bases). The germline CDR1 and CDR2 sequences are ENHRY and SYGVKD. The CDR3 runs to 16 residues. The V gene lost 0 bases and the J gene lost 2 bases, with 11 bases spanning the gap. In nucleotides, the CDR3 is TGTGCCATCAGTGAGTCCGCAGGGTGGGCCTACAATGAGCAGTTCTTC. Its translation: CAISESAGWAYNEQFF.

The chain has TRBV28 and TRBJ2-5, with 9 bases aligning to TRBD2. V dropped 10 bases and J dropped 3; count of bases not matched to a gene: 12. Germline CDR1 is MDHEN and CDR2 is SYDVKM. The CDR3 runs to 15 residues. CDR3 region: CAIQSRLAGKETQYF. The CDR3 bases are TGTGCCATCCAGTCACGCCTAGCGGGAAAAGAGACCCAGTACTTC.

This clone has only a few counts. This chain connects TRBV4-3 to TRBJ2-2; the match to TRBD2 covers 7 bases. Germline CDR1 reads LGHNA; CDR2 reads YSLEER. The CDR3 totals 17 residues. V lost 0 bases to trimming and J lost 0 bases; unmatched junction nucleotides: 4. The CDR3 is CASSQEGLAANTGELFF. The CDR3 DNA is TGCGCCAGCAGCCAAGAGGGGCTAGCGGCGAACACCGGGGAGCTGTTTTTT.

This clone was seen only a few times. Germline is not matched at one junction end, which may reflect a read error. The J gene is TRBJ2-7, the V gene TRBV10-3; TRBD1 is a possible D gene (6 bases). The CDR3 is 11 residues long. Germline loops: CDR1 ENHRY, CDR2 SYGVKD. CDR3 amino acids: CAISELGHLSF. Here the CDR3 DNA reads TGTGCCATCAGTGAGTTGGGACACCTTAGCTTC.

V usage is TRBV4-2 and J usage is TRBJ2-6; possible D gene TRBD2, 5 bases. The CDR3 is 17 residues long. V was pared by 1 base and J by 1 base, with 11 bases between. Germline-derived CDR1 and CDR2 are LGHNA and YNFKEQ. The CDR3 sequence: CASSQVRPGSGANVLTF. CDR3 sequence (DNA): TGTGCCAGCAGCCAAGTCCGACCGGGGTCTGGGGCCAACGTCCTGACTTTC.

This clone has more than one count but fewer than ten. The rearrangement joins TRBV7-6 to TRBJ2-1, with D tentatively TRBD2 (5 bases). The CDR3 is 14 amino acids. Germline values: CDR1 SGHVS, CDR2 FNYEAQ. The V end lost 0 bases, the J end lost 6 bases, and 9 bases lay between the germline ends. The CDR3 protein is CASSLAGEINEQFF. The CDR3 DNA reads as TGTGCCAGCAGCTTAGCGGGAGAGATCAATGAGCAGTTCTTC.

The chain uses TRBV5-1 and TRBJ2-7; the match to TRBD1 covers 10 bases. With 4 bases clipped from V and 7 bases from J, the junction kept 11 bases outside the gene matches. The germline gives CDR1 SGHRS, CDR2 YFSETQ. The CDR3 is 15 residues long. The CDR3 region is CASSPFPGQGWEQYF. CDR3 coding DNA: TGCGCCAGCAGCCCCTTCCCGGGACAGGGGTGGGAGCAGTACTTC.